This T cell receptor (beta chain) was documented in a study of blood T cell repertoires in COVID-19 (TCRdb year 2020). Notes on the research overall: Samples covering the acute and convalescent phases of COVID-19 were provided by collaborators in the United States, Italy and Spain. The material from the prospective study consisted of cDNA or gDNA derived from T cells, B-cell-depleted T cells, or PBMCs. Deeply sampled blood TCRbeta repertoires from subjects exposed to, actively infected with, or recovered from COVID-19 were included in the dataset. The repertoires were released in a freely available public database meant as a resource for research on the immune response to SARS-CoV-2. The samples were drawn from two sources: the first 160 participants of the ongoing ImmuneRACE study, and 1,000 to 1,500 subjects contributed by 6 global collaborators. Sample metadata almost always included a de-identified subject ID, COVID-19 status, age in years and sex. Where available, HLA class I and class II types were obtained from metadata supplied by the sample provider rather than from assay-based typing.

Between the V and J ends, shortened by 3 bases and 6 bases respectively, the junction contains 15 bases. The CDR3 runs 15 amino acids, cysteine and phenylalanine included. The sequence is cut down to CDR3 DNA, 45 bases in frame from base 1. Via the germline V gene, CDR1 is KGHDR and CDR2 SFDVKD. On this clone itself: It lacks a known antigen. No base quality information exists; no much larger clone differs at one position.

The immunoSEQ Assay, a bias-controlled multiplex PCR, was used to amplify TCRbeta CDR3 regions from genomic DNA. For the original study's pipeline: The number of nucleated cells in each sample was estimated from the amplification of reference gene primers within the assay. To quantify the absolute abundance of each unique TCRbeta CDR3 rearrangement, sequence reads were collapsed and filtered. For each sample, productive Simpson clonality was calculated by taking the square root of Simpson's diversity index across productive rearrangements. TCRdb took over this immuneACCESS table, retaining in-frame rearrangements with V and J assigned. Such tables are incomplete; in checked studies, under half of the missing clones stem from an unresolved V gene, and the remainder is unexplained. Clonal size and the V and J genes are those of that table, whereas D and trimming came from the DNA. Present in this sample are about 330,000 clones, about 90% of which were seen just once. Of the sample, roughly 1% falls within the top ten clones.

Enrolling through a virtual design, the prospective study's participants ranged in age from roughly 18 to 89 years and lived across more than 20 United States geographic areas. In the prospective study, cohorts were assigned on the basis of participant-reported clinical history obtained from a screening survey and a study questionnaire. Recovered participants in ImmuneRACE Cohort 3 were defined by two consecutive negative NP/OP PCR tests, clearance by a healthcare professional, or resolution of symptoms. In the prospective study, mobile phlebotomists collected whole blood, serum and a nasopharyngeal or oropharyngeal swab from each participant. Over a roughly two-month period, participants in the prospective study had the option of providing additional blood draws and questionnaires. Prospective study blood samples were shipped either frozen or at room temperature before DNA extraction. Summary of the overall study and its limitations: Clinical and demographic metadata were provided uncurated, with the amount varying by source and participant.

The clonotype comes from a woman aged 25 to 39 who had recovered from COVID-19. Sequencing input: PBMCs or T cells enriched from blood (not recorded which). The chain uses TRBV24-1 and TRBJ2-3; 5 matching bases give a weak D call of TRBD2. The nucleotide sequence is TGTGCCACCAGTGATCCGTCGCCGGGAACGGATACGCAGTATTTT. It translates to CATSDPSPGTDTQYF.